This TCR beta chain came from a study of T cells in Graves' hyperthyroidism and ophthalmopathy. The CDR3 extends over 14 amino acids. Germline lookup yields CDR1 WSHSY and CDR2 SAAADI. Clinical symptoms, serum thyroxine, TRAb, thyroid ultrasound and orbital computed tomography established diagnosis. TCR beta CDR3 regions were amplified from RNA transcripts. HTBI primers drove first-round RT-PCR of the TCR CDR3. TCRdb passed the multiplex PCR reads through MiXCR, listing each CDR3 protein once. The sample holds about 700,000 distinct CDR3 sequences; just under 45% are singletons and the top ten take more than 7%. Notes on this clonotype: The junction departs from germline at one end; a sequencing error may be responsible.

The chain has TRBV10-2 and TRBJ2-5; D is ambiguous. The material sequenced was peripheral blood or thyroid tissue (not recorded which). This clonotype was obtained from an adult man with Graves' disease, either hyperthyroidism or ophthalmopathy (not recorded which). Here the CDR3 DNA reads TGTGCCAGCAGTTCCGACCCTGCTGGGGAGACCCAGTACTTC. Translating it yields CASSSDPAGETQYF.